The 2 T cell receptor beta chains in this list originate from one sample, sequenced in a study of T cell responses to AZD1222 COVID-19 vaccine. Sequencing was performed with immunoSEQ multiplex PCR; in TCRdb, only in-frame clones are kept and a portion is missing. The table lists roughly 180,000 clones, roughly 92% of them singletons, with approximately 1.6% in the top ten. The specimen comprised peripheral blood, sampled 28 days after the second AZD1222 dose. Source of these receptors: an adult who received the AZD1222 COVID-19 vaccine.

The rearrangement links TRBV5-6 to TRBJ1-1, with a tentative D call TRBD1 (6 bases). The CDR3 covers 14 residues. Trimming removed 0 bases at V and 5 bases at J, with 11 bases between. The germline V gene has CDR1 SGHDT and CDR2 YYEEEE. The CDR3 protein is CASSLEPGDTEAFF. The DNA of the CDR3 is TGTGCCAGCAGCTTGGAGCCAGGGGATACTGAAGCTTTCTTT.

The chain has TRBV18 and TRBJ2-6; 12 bases are a match to TRBD1. V was pared by 3 bases and J by 2 bases, with 2 bases of the junction left unmatched. The CDR3 is 17 amino acids. Germline V lookup: CDR1 KGHSH, CDR2 LQKENI. The CDR3 coding sequence is TGTGCCAGCTCACCTGGGACAGGGGGCACTGGGGCCAACGTCCTGACTTTC. Translating gives CASSPGTGGTGANVLTF.